This TCR beta chain is from a study of tumor and adjacent non-tumor tissue in lung cancer. General study points: In normal lung, the top 100 clones were significantly more dominant than in tumor.

This clonotype occurred many times. Its antigen remains unknown. RNA was extracted from bulk tissue without any cell sorting. Trimming at V came to 6 bases and at J to 8 bases, leaving 20 bases not matched to a gene. This CDR3 comprises 17 residues. Three rounds of nested PCR, following a modified ARM-PCR protocol, produced the TCRbeta library. TCRdb re-derived calls from the multiplex PCR reads in MiXCR, one entry per CDR3 protein. The data hold about 200,000 distinct CDR3 sequences, with 70% to 75% observed a single time. This receptor was taken from a man aged 60 to 75 with non-small cell lung cancer. The sequencing input was lung tumor tissue. The chain uses TRBV12-3 or TRBV12-4 and TRBJ2-7; 9 bases map to TRBD2. The CDR3 bases are TGTGCCAGCAGCCCTCTCACAGGCGTGCGGGGGGGCTCCAAGCAGTACTTC. This gives the protein CASSPLTGVRGGSKQYF.